The source of this T cell receptor (beta chain) is a study of blood T cells in healthy people across ages (dated by TCRdb to 2014 to 2015). In the study overall: In model experiments, roughly one uniquely barcoded TCR beta cDNA molecule per two T cells was captured by template switching. Using deep sequencing normalized with unique cDNA molecular identifiers, the study measured how TCR beta repertoire diversity changes with age. Donors were grouped into four age groups: young (average roughly 16 years), middle-aged (under 40), aged (about 60) and long-lived (roughly 80). For two donors (one aged 18 to 29 and one aged 80 or older), the study analyzed two additional independent replicas of 1 million unique cDNA reads from the same blood draw. Here is what the overall study found, with its caveats: Observed TCR beta diversity per million T cells fell roughly linearly with age, and a significant reduction was already apparent by age about 43. Compared with the aged group, the long-lived group had more naive CD4+ T cells, fewer expanded clones and increased TCR diversity, a pattern suggesting age selection. Bulk unsorted PBMC profiling prevented conclusive comparison of naive and antigen-experienced compartments. Total diversity estimates from one million sequenced T cells were considered lower bounds and underestimates. Because donor CMV infection status was unknown, age-related changes in expanded clonotypes were potentially confounded. A strong correlation was found between observed TCR beta diversity and the percentage of naive T cells measured by flow cytometry.

Systemically healthy Caucasian individuals from Russia, 35 to 40 in total and aged about 6 to 100 years, were included as donors. Each donor gave ten milliliters of peripheral blood, collected into EDTA-treated Vacutainer tubes. Ficoll-Paque density-gradient centrifugation was used to isolate PBMCs, with at least 6 million per sample. Trizol reagent was used to extract total RNA from the PBMCs, yielding at least 5.5 micrograms per sample. For every donor, flow cytometry on a PBMC aliquot measured the percentage of naive CD45RAhigh/CD27high T cells. The library was prepared using 5' RACE. The listed sequencing device is Illumina HiSeq 2500. A second PCR of about 6 to 12 cycles was run with a J-beta primer mix and a sample-barcoded 5' primer. A template-switch 5' adaptor carrying 12 random nucleotides introduced a unique molecular identifier onto each TCR beta cDNA molecule. At least 2.5 million CDR3-containing paired-end reads were obtained from each sample. First-strand cDNA synthesis was performed from all RNA using the Mint cDNA synthesis kit, with priming by a TRBC-specific oligonucleotide. All cDNA was treated with uracil-DNA glycosylase and then went through a first 18-cycle PCR with the universal primers M1SS and BC2_uni_R. The authors' analysis ran thus. For normalization, 1 million high-quality reads, each with a distinct molecular identifier, were randomly selected from each sample. Instead of being binned into consensus sequences, reads that shared molecular identifiers were thrown out. CDR3 identification, clonotype clustering and error correction used MiTCR with a Q25 quality threshold and the strictest error-elimination algorithm. A nonparametric unseen species model with Euler transformation was used to estimate lower-bound total TCR beta diversity. The public reads were run again by TCRdb, first through fastp at Q25 and then through MiXCR, and only productive beta chains were kept. Each record represents a unique CDR3 protein, reported with the most common genes and DNA among its rows. In this record, the V and J calls reflect TCRdb's handling and not the investigators' own analysis. The sample has around 1,000,000 distinct CDR3 sequences on record, almost 25% of them singletons. The ten largest clones take up less than 0.75% of the sample.

CDR3 length: 11 amino acids, cysteine to phenylalanine. This entry keeps only the CDR3 DNA: 33 bases, framed from base 1. V loses 7 bases of germline sequence and J loses 7 bases, and the interval between the two ends is 13 bases. Sequences SQVTM (CDR1) and ANQGSEA (CDR2) are obtained from the germline V gene. For this clonotype: Its binding antigen is unknown. No quality values exist for individual bases; no much larger clone is one base distant.

The same data also went into a second study, on T cells of mothers and their children. Taken from the second paper: The donors were nine systemically healthy Caucasian individuals, made up of three mothers and their six children. cDNA synthesis used all of the extracted RNA, with around 1.6 ug of RNA in each 15 ul reaction. In the second PCR, the M1S primer added sample barcodes and 2-4 random nucleotides. Each mother yielded over 9.5 million TCR beta CDR3 reads and each child 2.5 million to 3.5 million reads. Thymic selection shapes the output of TCR recombination in a similar way in related and unrelated pairs, and inherited differences have a minor effect. Normalized repertoire overlap was always slightly but never significantly higher in related than unrelated mother-child pairs. With a sensitivity of approximately 100 clones per million clonotypes, no persistent microchimeric T cell clones were detected. To look for features that set related mother-child pairs apart from unrelated individuals, the researchers ran deep NGS to compare the TCR beta repertoires of mothers and children. The mean age was roughly 36 +/- 4 years for the mothers and about 10 +/- 4 years for the children. After adapter ligation was performed with NEBNext reagents, the libraries were sequenced on an Illumina HiSeq 2000 with 100+100 nt paired-end reads. To prevent cross-contamination, the mother and child libraries were prepared one month apart and sequenced in separate runs. For each donor, between about 500,000 and 2,000,000 distinct TCR beta clonotypes were identified. Naive TCR beta clonotypes were estimated from low-frequency clonotypes matched to each donor's FACS-determined naive share, without sorting.

The clonotype was recovered from a girl aged 2 to 9 in good health. The receptor chain draws on TRBV29-1 and TRBJ1-2; TRBD1 is possibly the D segment (5 matching bases). The sample comprised blood. CDR3 reads: CSADTDRGYTF. In nucleotides, the sequence is TGCAGCGCGGACACAGATCGTGGCTACACCTTC.